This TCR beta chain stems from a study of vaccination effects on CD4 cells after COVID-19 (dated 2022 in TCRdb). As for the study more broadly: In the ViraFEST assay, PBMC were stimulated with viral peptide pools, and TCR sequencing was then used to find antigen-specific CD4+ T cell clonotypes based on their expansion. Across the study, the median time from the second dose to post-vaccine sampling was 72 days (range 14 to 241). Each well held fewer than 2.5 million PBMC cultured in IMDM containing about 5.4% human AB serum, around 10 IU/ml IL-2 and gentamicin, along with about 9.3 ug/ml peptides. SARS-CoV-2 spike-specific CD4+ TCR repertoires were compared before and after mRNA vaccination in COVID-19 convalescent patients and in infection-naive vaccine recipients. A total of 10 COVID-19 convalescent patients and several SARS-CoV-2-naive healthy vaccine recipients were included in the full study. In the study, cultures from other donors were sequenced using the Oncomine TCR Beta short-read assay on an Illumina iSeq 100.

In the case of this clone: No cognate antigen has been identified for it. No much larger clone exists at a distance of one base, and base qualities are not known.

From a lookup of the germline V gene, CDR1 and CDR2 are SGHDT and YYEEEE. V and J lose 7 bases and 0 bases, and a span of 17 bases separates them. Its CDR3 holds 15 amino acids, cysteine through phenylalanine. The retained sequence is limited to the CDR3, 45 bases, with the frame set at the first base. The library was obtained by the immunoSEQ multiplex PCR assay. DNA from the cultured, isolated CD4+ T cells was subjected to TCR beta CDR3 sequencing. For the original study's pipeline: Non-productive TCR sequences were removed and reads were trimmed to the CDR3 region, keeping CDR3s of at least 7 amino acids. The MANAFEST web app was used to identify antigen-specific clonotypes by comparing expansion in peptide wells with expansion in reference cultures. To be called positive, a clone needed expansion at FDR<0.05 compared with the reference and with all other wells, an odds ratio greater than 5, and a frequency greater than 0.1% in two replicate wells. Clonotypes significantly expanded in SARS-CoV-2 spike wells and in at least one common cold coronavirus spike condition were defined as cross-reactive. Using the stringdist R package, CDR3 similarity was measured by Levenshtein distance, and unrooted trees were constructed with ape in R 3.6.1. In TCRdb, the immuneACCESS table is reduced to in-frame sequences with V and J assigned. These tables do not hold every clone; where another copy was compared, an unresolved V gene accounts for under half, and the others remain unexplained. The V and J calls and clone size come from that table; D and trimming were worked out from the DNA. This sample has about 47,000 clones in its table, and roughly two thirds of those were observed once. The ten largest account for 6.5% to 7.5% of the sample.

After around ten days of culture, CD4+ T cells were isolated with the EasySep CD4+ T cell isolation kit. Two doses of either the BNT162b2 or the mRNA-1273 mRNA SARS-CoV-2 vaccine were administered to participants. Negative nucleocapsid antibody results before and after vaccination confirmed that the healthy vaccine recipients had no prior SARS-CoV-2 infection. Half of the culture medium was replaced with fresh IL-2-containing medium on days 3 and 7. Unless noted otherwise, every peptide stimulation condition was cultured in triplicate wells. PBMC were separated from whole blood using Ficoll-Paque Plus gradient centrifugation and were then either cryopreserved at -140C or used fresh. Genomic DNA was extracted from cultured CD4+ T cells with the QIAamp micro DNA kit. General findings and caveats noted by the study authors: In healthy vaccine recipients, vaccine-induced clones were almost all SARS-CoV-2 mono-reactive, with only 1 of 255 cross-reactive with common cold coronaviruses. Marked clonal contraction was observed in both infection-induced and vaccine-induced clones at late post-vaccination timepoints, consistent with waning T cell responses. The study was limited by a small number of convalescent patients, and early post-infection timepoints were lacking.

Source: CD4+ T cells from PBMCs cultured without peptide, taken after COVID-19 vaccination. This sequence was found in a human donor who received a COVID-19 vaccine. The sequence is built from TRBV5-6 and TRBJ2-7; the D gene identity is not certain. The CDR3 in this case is CASESVSGSSYEQYF. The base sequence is TGTGCCAGCGAATCGGTATCCGGAAGCTCCTACGAGCAGTACTTC.